The 11 T cell receptor beta chains reported below all come from one sample, sequenced in a study of T-cell memory formation after mild COVID-19. MiXCR, applied by TCRdb to the 5' RACE reads, yields one record per CDR3 protein. The sample has about 410,000 distinct CDR3 sequences, about a quarter seen once; the top ten hold roughly 13%. Sequencing input: PBMCs or a T cell subset sorted from them (not recorded which). These TCRs come from an adult woman who had mild COVID-19 (a few samples of this study predate the infection). Cell type and time point are not known.

This clonotype appeared a few times. This chain connects TRBV4-1 to TRBJ2-5; TRBD2 matches at 7 bases. The CDR3 loop spans 15 amino acids. From germline, CDR1 is MGHRA and CDR2 YSYEKL. V lost 3 bases and J lost 5; bases outside the gene matches: 9. The CDR3 loop reads CASSHSAGTGETQYF. CDR3 sequence (DNA): TGCGCCAGCAGCCATTCAGCGGGGACTGGGGAGACCCAGTACTTC.

The chain has TRBV9 and TRBJ1-2; no clear D. CDR1 is SGDLS and CDR2 is YYNGEE in the germline V gene. CDR3 length: 14 amino acids. V was shortened by 2 bases and J by 4 bases, with 12 bases between the two germline ends. CDR3 nucleotides: TGTGCCAGCAGCGTTTCAGGCCTTGGCTATGGCTACACCTTC. Its translation is CASSVSGLGYGYTF.

The gene calls are TRBV27 and TRBJ1-2; maybe TRBD1 (5 bases). The CDR3 extends over 14 amino acids. Per germline, CDR1 MNHEY and CDR2 SMNVEV (reference sequence). With 6 bases removed from V and 6 bases from J, the gap between germline ends came to 17 bases. CDR3 DNA sequence: TGTGCCAGCAGCCCCCAGACCAGGGTGGATGGCTACACCTTC. Protein product: CASSPQTRVDGYTF.

The chain recombines TRBV5-1 with TRBJ2-5; D possibly corresponds to TRBD1 (6 bases). Trimming removed 6 bases from V and 1 base from J, with 25 bases in between. The CDR3 is made up of 18 amino acids. CDR1 and CDR2 from the germline V gene are SGHRS and YFSETQ. As DNA, the CDR3 is TGCGCCAGCATCCCCATCCCTACAGGGCCACTGCTCCAAGAGACCCAGTACTTC. Residues: CASIPIPTGPLLQETQYF.

This clonotype occurred once. This rearrangement joins TRBV30 to TRBJ2-2; D is unresolved. V shed 3 bases and J shed 6 bases, with 5 bases lying between them. There are 11 residues in the CDR3. Germline CDR1 reads GTSNPN; CDR2 reads SVGIG (reference sequence). The CDR3 nucleotides are TGTGCCTGGAGAAGACCCGGGGAGCTGTTTTTT. Protein: CAWRRPGELFF.

This chain's CDR3 is CASSPDLGQGTIQYF. The CDR3 DNA sequence: TGTGCCAGCAGCCCTGATTTGGGGCAAGGAACCATTCAGTACTTC. The chain employs TRBV7-2 and TRBJ2-4; D perhaps matches TRBD1 (5 bases). The CDR3 consists of 15 residues. Germline V gene data show CDR1 as SGHTA and CDR2 as FQGNSA. V dropped 5 bases and J dropped 9 bases, with 20 bases sitting between them.

This rearrangement joins TRBV6-5 to TRBJ2-7; 13 bases line up with TRBD2. With 1 base clipped from V and 4 bases from J, the junction kept 1 base outside the gene matches. The CDR3 contains 15 residues. Germline CDR1 MNHEY, CDR2 SVGAGI. CDR3 DNA: TGTGCCAGCAGTTACTTGACTAGCGGGGGGTACGAGCAGTACTTC. Translation gives CASSYLTSGGYEQYF.

The chain uses TRBV18 and TRBJ1-1, with D perhaps TRBD1 (5 bases). Trimming shortened V by 5 bases and J by 1 base, and 14 bases separated the two germline ends. This CDR3 is 15 amino acids long. The germline gives CDR1 KGHSH, CDR2 LQKENI. CDR3: CASSSEGLANTEAFF. The DNA for the CDR3 is TGTGCCAGCTCATCTGAGGGACTGGCGAACACTGAAGCTTTCTTT.

CDR3: CAWSVPGTAKSLHF. CDR3 coding DNA: TGTGCCTGGAGTGTACCTGGGACAGCAAAATCCCTCCACTTT. This rearrangement joins TRBV30 to TRBJ1-6, with 7 bases matching TRBD1. V was clipped by 0 bases and J by 14 bases; unmatched bases: 10. The length of the CDR3 is 14 residues. Germline-derived CDR1 and CDR2 are GTSNPN and SVGIG (reference sequence).

J is TRBJ2-5 and V is TRBV7-9; TRBD1 agrees at 8 bases. Trimming cost V 3 bases and J 3 bases; bases outside gene matches: 9. The CDR3 covers 16 residues. Germline lookup yields CDR1 SEHNR and CDR2 FQNEAQ (reference sequence). Here the CDR3 reads CASSFTWDRQEETQYF. The CDR3 nucleotides read TGTGCCAGCAGCTTTACTTGGGACAGGCAGGAAGAGACCCAGTACTTC.

This chain joins TRBV18 and TRBJ1-2, with D maybe TRBD1 (5 bases). Germline V gives CDR1 KGHSH, CDR2 LQKENI. Deletions cut 6 bases from V and 4 bases from J, with 12 bases between. The length of the CDR3 is 13 residues. The CDR3 loop is CASSPTETYGYTF. In nucleotides, the CDR3 is TGTGCCAGCTCCCCGACAGAAACCTATGGCTACACCTTC.